Presented here are 7 T cell receptor beta chains from one specimen sequenced in a study of beta chain features in type 1 diabetes. Study results and caveats: When Type 1 diabetes patients were examined, their TCRB CDR3s proved moderately but significantly shorter in all four CD4+ subsets.

All of the isolated RNA was reverse transcribed, so expressed TCRB transcripts were sequenced. TCRdb keeps only in-frame clones here, not all; method: immunoSEQ multiplex PCR. This table holds 300,000 to 450,000 clones, 9.6% found once. Their antigen targets remain unknown. The sample comprised central memory CD4+ T cells from blood. The receptors shown here come from a young man with type 1 diabetes.

This clone has a handful of counts. The rearrangement uses TRBV19 and TRBJ2-7; 12 nucleotides line up with TRBD2. This CDR3 is built from 15 residues. V dropped 6 bases and J dropped 4; count of bases not matched to a gene: 7. Germline V gene lookup returns CDR1 LNHDA and CDR2 SQIVND (reference sequence). In nucleotides, the CDR3 is TGTGCCAGTAGGAAGGGGACTAGCGGGCTTTACGAGCAGTACTTC. Residues: CASRKGTSGLYEQYF.

In its sample, this clone was seen a few times. The rearrangement links TRBV28 to TRBJ2-7, with D possibly being TRBD1 or TRBD2 (5 bases each). Trimming removed 3 bases at V and 1 base at J, with 16 bases between. Germline CDR1 and CDR2: MDHEN and SYDVKM. This CDR3 contains 16 residues. CDR3 sequence: CASSLWDGYPSYEQYF. CDR3 in DNA: TGTGCCAGCAGTTTGTGGGACGGGTACCCATCCTACGAGCAGTACTTC.

The chain carries TRBV5-1 and TRBJ1-3; D is ambiguous. This CDR3 comprises 17 residues. V gave up 0 bases and J gave up 0 bases, with 13 bases separating them. Germline CDR1 reads SGHRS; CDR2 reads YFSETQ. The CDR3 loop is CASSLGQDPISGNTIYF. The CDR3 DNA reads as TGCGCCAGCAGCTTGGGTCAGGACCCAATCTCTGGAAACACCATATATTTT.

The rearrangement links TRBV28 to TRBJ2-3, with 7 bases aligning to TRBD2. J was trimmed by 0 bases and V by 6 bases; bases with no gene match: 6. This CDR3 has 15 amino acids. Germline values: CDR1 MDHEN, CDR2 SYDVKM. The CDR3 coding sequence is TGTGCCAGCAGATGGGGGGGTTTTAGCACAGATACGCAGTATTTT. It yields the protein CASRWGGFSTDTQYF.

This clone has just a few counts. The rearrangement links TRBV5-1 to TRBJ2-3; D possibly corresponds to TRBD1 (6 bases). Trimming removed 2 bases at V and 1 base at J, with 14 bases between. CDR3 size: 16 residues. From germline, CDR1 is SGHRS and CDR2 YFSETQ. DNA for the CDR3: TGCGCCAGCAGCTTCCTAGGGGGTTCGGGCACAGATACGCAGTATTTT. This translates into CASSFLGGSGTDTQYF.

The gene calls are TRBV7-2 and TRBJ2-5; D not certain. Germline assignment: CDR1 SGHTA and CDR2 FQGNSA. The length of the CDR3 is 14 residues. V lost 1 base to trimming and J lost 2 bases, with 8 bases between them. In DNA form, the CDR3 reads TGTGCCAGCAGCTTAGTGTCAGTACAAGAGACCCAGTACTTC. Its protein is CASSLVSVQETQYF.

This clone came up many times. V usage is TRBV30 and J usage is TRBJ1-5, with 10 bases identical to TRBD1. There are 15 residues in the CDR3. Losses at the gene ends were 1 base for V and 7 bases for J; bases not matched to a gene: 7. Germline-derived CDR1 and CDR2 are GTSNPN and SVGIG (reference sequence). The DNA for the CDR3 is TGTGCCTGGAGTGCTGGGACAGGGGAGGGACAGCCCCAGCATTTT. Translated: CAWSAGTGEGQPQHF.